This TCR beta chain was found in a study of regulatory T cells in long-lasting Graves disease. Overall study context: Antithyroid drug exposure in newly diagnosed Graves' patients had lasted under 3 months.

Germline values: CDR1 MNHNS, CDR2 SASEGT. This CDR3 region has 15 residues. V was cut by 6 bases and J by 0 bases, with 12 bases left in between. Stated time point: newly diagnosed GD, antithyroid drugs for less than 3 months. PBMC-derived RNA was used for the TCR library. The TCR beta library used iRepertoire HTBI primers with Arm-PCR amplification of CDR3. MiXCR, run by TCRdb on the multiplex PCR reads, gives a single entry per CDR3 protein. The sample lists approximately 400,000 distinct CDR3 sequences; 12% were seen once. A note on this clonotype: A clone one base away is much larger, so this may be a read error.

The data also belong to a second study, concerning T cells in Graves' hyperthyroidism and ophthalmopathy.

The chain recombines TRBV6-1 with TRBJ2-1, with TRBD2 as a possible D gene (5 bases). The sequenced sample was peripheral blood mononuclear cells (PBMCs), obtained at new diagnosis, from a patient treated with antithyroid drugs. The receptor's source is a woman aged 18-30 years with Graves disease. For the CDR3, the DNA is TGTGCCAGCAGGCACGGACTGAGCTCCTACAATGAGCAGTTCTTC. It encodes CASRHGLSSYNEQFF.